Following are 17 T cell receptor beta chains from one sample sequenced in a study of blood T cell repertoires in COVID-19. TCRdb's copy holds only in-frame clones and misses some; the assay was immunoSEQ multiplex PCR. The table lists about 360,000 clones, around 90% of them singletons. The sequenced sample consisted of PBMCs or T cells enriched from blood (not recorded which). The receptors stem from a woman in her thirties or forties with acute COVID-19.

The rearrangement links TRBV3-1 (or the pseudogene TRBV3-2) to TRBJ2-1; 8 nucleotides agree with TRBD2. This CDR3 contains 14 residues. Per the germline V gene, CDR1 is LGHDT and CDR2 is YNNKEL (reference sequence). V dropped 5 bases and J dropped 8; count of bases not matched to a gene: 8. CDR3 DNA sequence: TGTGCCAGCAGCTTCCGGGGGGGCAACGATGAGCAGTTCTTC. Its protein product is CASSFRGGNDEQFF.

V gene TRBV10-1 combines with J gene TRBJ2-7; D is unclear. Trimming took 3 bases from V and 1 from J, leaving 4 bases between them. This CDR3 has 12 residues. CDR1 and CDR2 from the germline V gene are WNHNN and SYGVQD (reference sequence). The CDR3 coding sequence is TGCGCCAGCAGTGATCAGTCCTACGAGCAGTACTTC. Translation: CASSDQSYEQYF.

This chain links TRBV19 with TRBJ1-2; a weak D match, TRBD1 (6 bases). The CDR3 loop spans 13 amino acids. Per germline, CDR1 LNHDA and CDR2 SQIVND (reference sequence). The germline V and J ends were trimmed by 10 bases and 3 bases, with 15 bases remaining between them. The CDR3 is CATGNRADYGYTF. CDR3 in DNA: TGTGCCACAGGGAACAGGGCGGACTATGGCTACACCTTC.

In this sample, this clone turned up once. The chain is built from TRBV11-2 and TRBJ2-7; D call uncertain. Germline CDR1 reads SGHAT; CDR2 reads FQNNGV. Trimming left V 5 bases short and J 2 bases short, with 16 bases between. The CDR3 has 15 amino acids. The CDR3 sequence: CASSPFSQIPYEQYF. The CDR3 DNA follows: TGTGCCAGCAGCCCTTTTTCACAGATCCCCTACGAGCAGTACTTC.

CDR3 region: CASSLAGTYNSPLHF. The CDR3 DNA reads as TGTGCCAGCAGCTTGGCCGGGACCTATAATTCACCCCTCCACTTT. The genes are TRBV5-6 and TRBJ1-6; D call uncertain. The CDR3 is made up of 15 amino acids. Trimming left V 0 bases short and J 2 bases short, with 6 bases between. Germline CDR1 is SGHDT and CDR2 is YYEEEE.

The chain carries TRBV24-1 and TRBJ1-2; tentative D call: TRBD1 (5 bases). The germline V gene encodes CDR1 KGHDR and CDR2 SFDVKD. The ends were cut back, 3 bases at V and 5 bases at J, with 12 bases in the middle. This CDR3 is built from 14 residues. CDR3 bases: TGTGCCACCAGTGATACGACAGCCTCTTATGGCTACACCTTC. Encoded protein: CATSDTTASYGYTF.

The V gene is TRBV12-3 or TRBV12-4, the J gene TRBJ1-4; D is undetermined. V lost 2 bases and J lost 8, with 6 bases in between. This CDR3 spans 12 amino acids. This chain's CDR3 is CASSLIGEKLFF. CDR3 DNA: TGTGCCAGCAGTTTAATCGGGGAAAAACTGTTTTTT.

This clone was detected only a few times. The chain is built from TRBV15 and TRBJ2-2, with 13 bases aligning to TRBD2. The germline V gene has CDR1 LNHNV and CDR2 YYDKDF (reference sequence). V lost 4 bases, J lost 7 bases, and 15 bases stayed unmatched. The CDR3 sequence is 19 residues long. The CDR3 nucleotides are TGTGCCACCAGCACAACGGGGACTAGCGGGATCGGAGTCTTCGGGGAGCTGTTTTTT. Amino acid sequence: CATSTTGTSGIGVFGELFF.

DNA of the CDR3: TGTGCCAGCAGCGAGGGTTTCAGCGGGGCAGCCAAAAACATTCAGTACTTC. Amino acid sequence: CASSEGFSGAAKNIQYF. The chain couples TRBV5-4 to TRBJ2-4; 7 nucleotides align to TRBD2. This CDR3 spans 17 amino acids. The germline CDR1 and CDR2 sequences are SGHNT and YYREEE (reference sequence). Losses at the gene ends were 4 bases for V and 0 bases for J; bases not matched to a gene: 10.

The chain couples TRBV18 to TRBJ2-2, with D uncertain. Germline V gives CDR1 KGHSH, CDR2 LQKENI. CDR3 length equals 16 residues. V lost 2 bases and J lost 1, with 11 bases in between. The CDR3: CASSPSVARNTGELFF. For the CDR3, the DNA is TGTGCCAGCTCACCATCCGTGGCCAGGAACACCGGGGAGCTGTTTTTT.

This chain connects TRBV21-1 to TRBJ1-2; the table assigns TRBD1, which was not confirmed against the DNA. TRBV21-1 is a pseudogene. CDR3 size: 14 residues. In DNA, the CDR3 is TGTGCCAGCAGCACCGGGACAGGGGACTATGGCTACACCTTC. It translates to CASSTGTGDYGYTF.

This clone appeared many times. This chain connects TRBV2 to TRBJ2-7, with 9 bases identical to TRBD1. CDR3 length: 17 residues. Losses at the gene ends were 7 bases for V and 0 bases for J; bases not matched to a gene: 13. Per germline, CDR1 SNHLY and CDR2 FYNNEI. The CDR3 nucleotides read TGTGCCAGCATGGGACAGGGTTTACCAAGGATCTCCTACGAGCAGTACTTC. This sequence encodes CASMGQGLPRISYEQYF.

Of note for this clone: Other DNA sequences of this sample code for an identical CDR3. The chain employs TRBV5-4 and TRBJ2-7; a weak D match, TRBD1 (5 bases). This CDR3 comprises 12 residues. Germline V gives CDR1 SGHNT, CDR2 YYREEE (reference sequence). Trimming left V 4 bases short and J 3 bases short, with 8 bases between. CDR3 protein: CASSPDSYEQYF. The CDR3 DNA sequence: TGTGCCAGCAGCCCCGACAGCTACGAGCAGTACTTC. Based on the CDR3 plus reference TRBV5-4 and TRBJ2-7, the full variable domain is ETGVTQSPTHLIKTRGQQVTLRCSSQSGHNTVSWYQQALGQGPQFIFQYYREEENGRGNFPPRFSGLQFPNYSSELNVNALELDDSALYLCASSPDSYEQYFGPGTRLTVT.

V usage is TRBV13 and J usage is TRBJ2-1, with D possibly TRBD2 on 6 matching bases. This CDR3 has 15 amino acids. Germline CDR1 PRHDT, CDR2 FYEKMQ (reference sequence). V was shortened by 1 base and J by 7 bases, with 14 bases between the two germline ends. The CDR3 nucleotides read TGTGCCAGCAGCTTAGTTCAGGGAGGTCTGAATGAGCAGTTCTTC. As protein: CASSLVQGGLNEQFF.

This rearrangement joins TRBV2 to TRBJ2-2; possible D gene TRBD2, 6 bases. Germline V gene data show CDR1 as SNHLY and CDR2 as FYNNEI. The V and J ends lost 10 bases and 0 bases respectively, with 12 bases between them. The CDR3 totals 14 residues. CDR3 loop: CAIKGLTNTGELFF. CDR3 in DNA: TGTGCCATCAAGGGACTGACGAACACCGGGGAGCTGTTTTTT.

The chain carries TRBV11-2 and TRBJ1-2, with D perhaps matching TRBD1 (6 bases). Trimming stripped 1 base from V and 10 bases from J, with 13 bases between. Germline V gives CDR1 SGHAT, CDR2 FQNNGV. CDR3 size: 13 residues. The CDR3 protein is CASSLAQQGSYTF. CDR3 in DNA: TGTGCCAGCAGCTTAGCACAACAGGGTTCCTACACCTTC.

The genes are TRBV14 and TRBJ2-3; D is unclear. CDR1 and CDR2 from the germline V gene are SGHDN and FVKESK. The CDR3 runs 14 residues. Trimming cost V 5 bases and J 6 bases, with 15 bases left between them. This CDR3 reads CASSRRVIEDTQYF. The CDR3 region has the DNA TGTGCCAGCAGCAGACGGGTTATCGAGGATACGCAGTATTTT.